These 3 T cell receptor beta chains originate from one sample sequenced in a study of T cells in Graves' hyperthyroidism and ophthalmopathy. From RNA transcripts, TCR beta CDR3 regions were amplified. TCR CDR3 regions were first amplified by RT-PCR with HTBI primers. Using its own MiXCR run on the multiplex PCR reads, TCRdb lists one record per CDR3 protein. The sample shows about 380,000 distinct CDR3 sequences, around 18% of them seen only once. The sequenced material came from blood. The receptors shown here come from a man younger than 30 with Graves' ophthalmopathy.

This clonotype was observed many times. CDR3: CASAEGTEAFF. The CDR3 region has the DNA TGTGCCAGCGCGGAGGGAACTGAAGCTTTCTTT. V is TRBV3-1 and J is TRBJ1-1; D remains ambiguous. V lost 8 bases, J lost 5 bases, and 9 bases lay in between. This CDR3 contains 11 residues. Germline loops: CDR1 LGHDT, CDR2 YNNKEL (reference sequence).

A few counts support this clonotype. This chain joins TRBV5-8 and TRBJ2-3; D gene uncertain. Germline-derived CDR1 and CDR2 are SGHTS and YDEGEE. V lost 1 base and J 0 bases, leaving 15 bases between the germline ends. The CDR3 spans 17 residues. The CDR3 DNA reads as TGTGCCAGCAGCTTGAGGGAACGGAGCTTTAGCACAGATACGCAGTATTTT. It encodes CASSLRERSFSTDTQYF.

This clonotype has only a few counts. V gene TRBV7-2 combines with J gene TRBJ2-5; tentatively, D is TRBD1 (6 bases). The germline CDR1 and CDR2 sequences are SGHTA and FQGNSA. Trimming shortened V by 5 bases and J by 3 bases, and 13 bases separated the two germline ends. The CDR3 has 14 amino acids. The CDR3 nucleotides are TGTGCCAGCAGCACCCGGACAGAAGAAGAGACCCAGTACTTC. Translated, it gives CASSTRTEEETQYF. Using reference TRBV7-2 and TRBJ2-5 for the parts outside the CDR3, the full variable domain is GAGVSQSPSNKVTEKGKDVELRCDPISGHTALYWYRQSLGQGLEFLIYFQGNSAPDKSGLPSDRFSAERTGGSVSTLTIQRTQQEDSAVYLCASSTRTEEETQYFGPGTRLLVL.